The rows below give T cell receptor beta chains drawn from one sample of a study of shared T cell receptors in the human thymus. The protocol was immunoSEQ multiplex PCR, while the TCRdb copy is restricted to in-frame clones and leaves out a portion. The table has about 660,000 clones, around nine tenths seen once. These data are also associated with another study on human thymus T cells.

Sequencing was done on a sample of thymocytes. These receptors came from a boy under two years old with a congenital heart defect. Each CDR3 is given with its conserved first and last residue. D genes are given only for firm matches. Only part of the rows carry a size: once, few, many, or a class if the clone is expanded.

J	size	D	V	CDR3	DNA
TRBJ1-1	-	-	TRBV9	CASSVAPGNTEAFF	TGTGCCAGCAGCGTAGCACCGGGGAACACTGAAGCTTTCTTT
TRBJ2-7	-	TRBD1	TRBV6-5	CASSSSGQGLAYEQYF	TGTGCCAGCAGTTCTTCAGGACAGGGGCTAGCCTACGAGCAGTACTTC
TRBJ2-7	-	-	TRBV14	CASSQDRAGYEQYF	TGTGCCAGCAGCCAAGATAGGGCAGGGTACGAGCAGTACTTC
TRBJ2-7	-	TRBD2	TRBV30	CAWSFSGSNEQYF	TGTGCCTGGAGTTTTAGCGGGAGTAACGAGCAGTACTTC
TRBJ2-5	-	TRBD1	TRBV7-6	CASNPRLRDRDGETQYF	TGTGCCAGCAATCCCCGCCTCCGGGACAGGGATGGGGAGACCCAGTACTTC
TRBJ2-3	-	TRBD2	TRBV2	CASSDQREWERPSTDTQYF	TGTGCCAGCAGTGATCAGCGGGAGTGGGAGAGGCCTAGCACAGATACGCAGTATTTT
TRBJ1-5	-	-	TRBV29-1	CVLRWSNQPQHF	TGCGTCCTGAGGTGGAGCAATCAGCCCCAGCATTTT
TRBJ2-1	-	TRBD2	TRBV7-3	CASSFNGTSANNEQFF	TGTGCCAGCAGCTTTAACGGGACTAGCGCGAACAATGAGCAGTTCTTC
TRBJ1-5	-	-	TRBV7-9	CASGPRGKENQPQHF	TGTGCCAGCGGTCCTAGAGGGAAAGAGAATCAGCCCCAGCATTTT
TRBJ2-1	-	TRBD1	TRBV5-1	CASTGQGTYNEQFF	TGCGCCAGCACCGGACAGGGGACGTACAATGAGCAGTTCTTC
TRBJ2-6	-	TRBD2	TRBV4-1	CASSQTKRLAGPLGGANVLTF	TGCGCCAGCAGCCAAACCAAGCGACTAGCGGGCCCTCTCGGTGGGGCCAACGTCCTGACTTTC
TRBJ2-7	-	TRBD2	TRBV7-9	CASSLEGTSDPSYEQYF	TGTGCCAGCAGCTTAGAAGGGACTAGCGACCCCTCCTACGAGCAGTACTTC
TRBJ1-2	-	-	TRBV6-6	CASSYKPGKTYGYTF	TGTGCCAGCAGTTACAAACCGGGAAAAACTTATGGCTACACCTTC
TRBJ2-1	-	-	TRBV6-5	CASKDRKGDNEQFF	TGTGCCAGCAAAGACAGGAAAGGGGACAATGAGCAGTTCTTC
TRBJ1-2	-	-	TRBV6-1	CASSESGGYGYTF	TGTGCCAGCAGTGAAAGCGGAGGCTATGGCTACACCTTC
TRBJ2-1	-	TRBD2	TRBV28	CASSKPGLAGGNEQFF	TGTGCCAGCAGTAAACCGGGACTAGCGGGAGGTAATGAGCAGTTCTTC
TRBJ2-1	-	TRBD2	TRBV5-1	CASSSRTSGPNEQFF	TGCGCCAGCAGCTCTCGGACTAGCGGACCCAATGAGCAGTTCTTC
TRBJ2-5	-	TRBD2	TRBV28	CASSSYPRTSGRKETQYF	TGTGCCAGCAGTTCCTACCCGCGTACTAGCGGGAGAAAGGAGACCCAGTACTTC
TRBJ2-7	-	TRBD1	TRBV30	CAWRPRTQGAYEQYF	TGTGCCTGGAGGCCCAGAACGCAGGGGGCTTACGAGCAGTACTTC
TRBJ2-3	-	-	TRBV13	CASSLGLRRAGNDTQYF	TGTGCCAGCAGCTTAGGCCTAAGACGGGCGGGTAACGATACGCAGTATTTT
TRBJ2-2	-	TRBD2	TRBV6-5	CASLPGGARTGELFF	TGTGCCAGCTTACCCGGGGGGGCGCGGACCGGGGAGCTGTTTTTT
TRBJ2-7	-	-	TRBV6-1	CASSEATGRYEQYF	TGTGCCAGCAGTGAAGCGACAGGACGCTACGAGCAGTACTTC
TRBJ2-5	once	-	TRBV6-1	CASSVARGQQETQYF	TGTGCCAGCAGTGTGGCCAGGGGCCAGCAAGAGACCCAGTACTTC
TRBJ2-7	-	TRBD2	TRBV2	CASLAASAKLRYEQYF	TGTGCCAGCCTAGCGGCCTCAGCCAAATTGCGCTACGAGCAGTACTTC
TRBJ2-1	-	TRBD2	TRBV7-6	CASSLDSLGGSSDNEQFF	TGTGCCAGCAGCTTAGATAGTCTTGGCGGGAGCTCAGACAATGAGCAGTTCTTC
TRBJ2-2	-	TRBD2	TRBV14	CASSQGTSGQNTGELFF	TGTGCCAGCAGCCAAGGGACTAGCGGGCAGAACACCGGGGAGCTGTTTTTT
TRBJ2-5	-	TRBD2	TRBV29-1	CSVESRGLAGSETQYF	TGCAGCGTTGAATCCCGGGGGCTAGCGGGATCGGAGACCCAGTACTTC
TRBJ1-2	-	-	TRBV5-1	CASSLLTGGTNYGYTF	TGCGCCAGCAGCTTGCTCACCGGGGGGACTAACTATGGCTACACCTTC
TRBJ2-1	-	-	TRBV27	CASTLGASSSYNEQFF	TGTGCCAGCACGTTGGGGGCCTCGAGCTCCTACAATGAGCAGTTCTTC
TRBJ2-1	-	TRBD2	TRBV6-4	CASSDSIRLAGLEQFF	TGTGCCAGCAGTGACTCGATAAGACTAGCGGGATTAGAGCAGTTCTTC
TRBJ2-7	-	TRBD1	TRBV4-2	CASSPSQGRGLKGEDEQYF	TGTGCCAGCAGCCCTTCACAGGGCAGGGGGCTTAAAGGCGAGGACGAGCAGTACTTC
TRBJ2-5	-	TRBD2	TRBV14	CASSPRGTSVGGNQETQYF	TGTGCCAGCAGCCCACGAGGGACTAGCGTGGGGGGGAACCAAGAGACCCAGTACTTC
TRBJ2-3	-	-	TRBV14	CASSQGLSDTTSTDTQYF	TGTGCCAGCAGCCAGGGCCTTAGTGACACAACTAGCACAGATACGCAGTATTTT
TRBJ2-7	-	-	TRBV28	CASSLRAGISFSYEQYF	TGTGCCAGCAGTTTACGAGCAGGGATTTCCTTCTCCTACGAGCAGTACTTC
TRBJ2-7	-	-	TRBV28	CASKRAYEQYF	TGTGCCAGCAAGAGGGCCTACGAGCAGTACTTC
TRBJ1-4	once	-	TRBV25-1	CASITANEKLFF	TGTGCCAGCATTACAGCAAATGAAAAACTGTTTTTT
TRBJ1-5	-	TRBD1	TRBV7-2	CASTHSDRAQHF	TGTGCCAGCACCCACTCCGACAGGGCCCAGCATTTT
TRBJ2-7	-	TRBD1	TRBV6-1	CASSRITGGEQYF	TGTGCCAGCAGTAGGATAACAGGGGGCGAGCAGTACTTC
TRBJ1-2	few	-	TRBV7-2	CASSLGENRFYGYTF	TGTGCCAGCAGCTTAGGGGAAAACAGGTTCTATGGCTACACCTTC
TRBJ2-1	-	-	TRBV11-2	CASSPPEPSVKEQFF	TGTGCCAGCAGCCCCCCCGAGCCCTCCGTCAAGGAGCAGTTCTTC
TRBJ1-5	-	TRBD1	TRBV11-3	CASSSPPDREYSNQPQHF	TGTGCCAGCAGCTCCCCCCCGGACAGGGAATATAGCAATCAGCCCCAGCATTTT
TRBJ2-2	-	-	TRBV18	CASSPPSGHTGELFF	TGTGCCAGCTCACCACCTAGCGGACACACCGGGGAGCTGTTTTTT
TRBJ2-3	-	TRBD2	TRBV28	CASSTYSGRNTDTQYF	TGTGCCAGCAGCACCTATAGCGGGAGGAACACAGATACGCAGTATTTT
TRBJ1-1	once	-	TRBV28	CASSSGVAPGNTEAFF	TGTGCCAGCAGTTCCGGGGTCGCCCCGGGAAACACTGAAGCTTTCTTT
TRBJ1-3	-	-	TRBV18	CATLSGNTIYF	TGTGCCACCCTCTCTGGAAACACCATATATTTT
TRBJ2-7	-	TRBD2	TRBV14	CASSQGDSAGDEQYF	TGTGCCAGCAGCCAAGGGGACTCCGCGGGGGACGAGCAGTACTTC
TRBJ2-2	-	TRBD1	TRBV14	CASSQDLGQDTNTGELFF	TGTGCCAGCAGCCAAGATCTGGGACAGGATACGAACACCGGGGAGCTGTTTTTT
TRBJ2-7	-	TRBD2	TRBV5-6	CASSLDPSGSSYEQYF	TGTGCCAGCAGCTTGGATCCTAGCGGGAGTTCCTACGAGCAGTACTTC
TRBJ1-5	once	TRBD1	TRBV6-1	CASTKGQGLRQPQHF	TGTGCCAGCACCAAAGGACAGGGCCTTCGGCAGCCCCAGCATTTT
TRBJ2-7	-	-	TRBV5-6	CASSLGQGPYDEQYF	TGTGCCAGCAGCTTGGGGCAGGGGCCTTATGACGAGCAGTACTTC
TRBJ2-3	-	TRBD2	TRBV6-1	CASSAALKLAGEVGDTQYF	TGTGCCAGCAGTGCTGCACTTAAACTAGCGGGAGAGGTAGGAGATACGCAGTATTTT
TRBJ2-2	-	-	TRBV6-5	CASSYSDKRTGELFF	TGTGCCAGCAGTTACTCGGACAAAAGAACCGGGGAGCTGTTTTTT
TRBJ2-4	-	TRBD2	TRBV4-2	CASSQDTSLAGGGANIQYF	TGTGCCAGCAGCCAAGATACGTCACTAGCGGGCGGAGGGGCAAACATTCAGTACTTC
TRBJ2-7	-	TRBD1	TRBV4-3	CASSPGQGGPYEQYF	TGCGCCAGCAGCCCCGGACAGGGAGGCCCCTACGAGCAGTACTTC